This TCR beta chain is from a study of T-cell reconstitution after alpha-beta-depleted transplantation in children. Findings and caveats of the study: Newly generated T cells supplied most T-cell counts and diversity one year post-transplant. Several hundred expanded graft clones reportedly gave rise to the alpha-beta T cells present about two months after transplant.

A library of TCRbeta sequences, prepared with unique molecular identifiers, was generated. TCRdb analysed the PCR reads with MiXCR anew, one entry per CDR3 protein. The data hold 80,000 or so distinct CDR3 sequences, with around 14% observed a single time. Regarding this clonotype: Antigen: not known.

V gave up 0 bases and J gave up 3 bases; unmatched junction bases: 8. From germline, CDR1 is SQVTM and CDR2 ANQGSEA. The CDR3 is made up of 17 amino acids. The rearrangement uses TRBV29-1 and TRBJ2-3; 11 nucleotides line up with TRBD1. Here the sequenced sample was PBMCs, mostly from graft donor cells, taken 180 days after TCRalphabeta/CD19-depleted stem cell transplant. This sequence originates from a male patient aged 2 to 9 who had a stem cell transplant for acute lymphoblastic leukemia, so the T cells may come from the graft donor. CDR3 sequence: CSVEDFNRDRGTDTQYF. The CDR3 coding sequence is TGCAGCGTTGAAGATTTCAACCGGGACAGGGGGACAGATACGCAGTATTTT.